This entry is about one T cell receptor beta chain. The data are from a study of radiation and T cells in renal cell carcinoma. The CDR3 is made up of 12 amino acids. Trimming took off 2 bases at V and 6 bases at J, with 8 bases between the two ends. Per the germline V gene, CDR1 is SGHRS and CDR2 is YFSETQ. Sequenced by immunoSEQ multiplex PCR; TCRdb stores in-frame clones only, minus some. The profile covers around 30,000 clones, with about 85% appearing a single time and 30% to 35% taken by the ten largest. Time point described: blood 4 weeks post-SBRT, at nephrectomy. Treatment in this sample: 15 Gy SBRT to primary tumor, nephrectomy 4 weeks later. Nephrectomy followed 15 Gy stereotactic body radiation by 4 weeks. The tumor was a clear cell renal cell carcinoma.

Specimen: blood, collected from a patient whose treatment included radiotherapy and nephrectomy. The TCR comes from a man aged 60 to 75 with renal cell carcinoma. This chain connects TRBV5-1 to TRBJ1-1; maybe TRBD1 (5 bases). This CDR3 is CASSFVGAEAFF. Written as DNA, the CDR3 is TGCGCCAGCAGCTTCGTGGGGGCTGAAGCTTTCTTT. The entire variable domain, with the rest obtained from reference TRBV5-1 and TRBJ1-1, is as follows: KAGVTQTPRYLIKTRGQQVTLSCSPISGHRSVSWYQQTPGQGLQFLFEYFSETQRNKGNFPGRFSGRQFSNSRSEMNVSTLELGDSALYLCASSFVGAEAFFGQGTRLTVV.